The sequence of this T cell receptor (beta chain) was determined in a study of CD8 T cells in Susac syndrome. The wider study: Active disease was present in about 6 of the sequenced Susac syndrome patients, whereas roughly eight of them were in remission.

0.5 to 1 ug RNA was reverse transcribed with random hexamers. The authors amplified TCR beta CDR3 across 54 Vbeta and 13 Jbeta using immunoSEQ multiplex PCR. TCRdb fed the immunoSEQ multiplex PCR reads into MiXCR, producing one record per CDR3 protein. The sample yields approximately 180,000 distinct CDR3 sequences, 85% to 95% seen once. Under recently defined diagnostic criteria, the patients with Susac syndrome qualified as having definite or probable disease. Germline CDR1 is DFQATT and CDR2 is SNEGSKA (reference sequence). V lost 6 bases, J lost 7 bases, and 15 bases lay in between. The CDR3 extends over 12 amino acids.

The sample consisted of CD4+ T cells from PBMCs. The chain joins TRBV20-1 to TRBJ1-1; D gene unclear. This sequence originates from a human donor with Susac syndrome. The CDR3 sequence: CSANPDGFEAFF. CDR3 DNA: TGCAGTGCCAATCCGGACGGATTTGAAGCTTTCTTT.